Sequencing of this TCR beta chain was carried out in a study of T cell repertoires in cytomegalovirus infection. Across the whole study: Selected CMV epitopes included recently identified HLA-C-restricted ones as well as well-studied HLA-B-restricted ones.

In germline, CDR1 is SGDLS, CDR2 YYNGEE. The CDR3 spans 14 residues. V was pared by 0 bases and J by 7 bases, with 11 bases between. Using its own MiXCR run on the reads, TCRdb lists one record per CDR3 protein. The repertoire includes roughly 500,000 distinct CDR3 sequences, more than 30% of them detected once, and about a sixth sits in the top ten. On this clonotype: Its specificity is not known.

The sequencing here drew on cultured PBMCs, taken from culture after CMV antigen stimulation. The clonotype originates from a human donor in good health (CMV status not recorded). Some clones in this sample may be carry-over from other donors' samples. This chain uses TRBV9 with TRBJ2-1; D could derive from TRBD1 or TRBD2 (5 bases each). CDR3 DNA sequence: TGTGCCAGCAGCGTAGGAGGGACCGAAAATGAGCAGTTCTTC. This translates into CASSVGGTENEQFF.